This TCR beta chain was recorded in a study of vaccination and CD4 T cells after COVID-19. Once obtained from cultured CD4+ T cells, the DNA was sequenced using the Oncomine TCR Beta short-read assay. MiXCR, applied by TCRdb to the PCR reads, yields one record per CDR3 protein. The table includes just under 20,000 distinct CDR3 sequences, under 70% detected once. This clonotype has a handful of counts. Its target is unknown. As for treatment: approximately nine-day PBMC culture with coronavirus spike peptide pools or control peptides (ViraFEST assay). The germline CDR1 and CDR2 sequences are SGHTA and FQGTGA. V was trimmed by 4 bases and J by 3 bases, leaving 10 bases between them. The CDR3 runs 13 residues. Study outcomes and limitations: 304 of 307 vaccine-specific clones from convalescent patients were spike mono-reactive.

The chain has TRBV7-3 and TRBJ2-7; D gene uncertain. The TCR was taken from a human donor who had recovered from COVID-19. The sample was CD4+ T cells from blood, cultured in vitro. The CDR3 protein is CASSSAPDYEQYF. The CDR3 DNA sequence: TGTGCCAGCAGCTCAGCTCCGGACTACGAGCAGTACTTC.